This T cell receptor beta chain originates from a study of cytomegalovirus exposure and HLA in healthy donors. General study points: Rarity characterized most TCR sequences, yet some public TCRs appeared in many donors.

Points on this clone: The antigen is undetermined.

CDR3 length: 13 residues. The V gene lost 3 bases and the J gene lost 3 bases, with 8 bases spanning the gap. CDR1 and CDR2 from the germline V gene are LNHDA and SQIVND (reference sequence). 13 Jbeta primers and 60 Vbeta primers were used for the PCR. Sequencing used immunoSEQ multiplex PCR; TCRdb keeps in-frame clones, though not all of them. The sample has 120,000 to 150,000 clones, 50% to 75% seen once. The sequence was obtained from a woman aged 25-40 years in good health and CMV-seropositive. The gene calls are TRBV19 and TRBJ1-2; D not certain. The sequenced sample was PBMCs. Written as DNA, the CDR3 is TGTGCCAGTAGTATCGACACGTACTATGGCTACACCTTC. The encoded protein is CASSIDTYYGYTF.